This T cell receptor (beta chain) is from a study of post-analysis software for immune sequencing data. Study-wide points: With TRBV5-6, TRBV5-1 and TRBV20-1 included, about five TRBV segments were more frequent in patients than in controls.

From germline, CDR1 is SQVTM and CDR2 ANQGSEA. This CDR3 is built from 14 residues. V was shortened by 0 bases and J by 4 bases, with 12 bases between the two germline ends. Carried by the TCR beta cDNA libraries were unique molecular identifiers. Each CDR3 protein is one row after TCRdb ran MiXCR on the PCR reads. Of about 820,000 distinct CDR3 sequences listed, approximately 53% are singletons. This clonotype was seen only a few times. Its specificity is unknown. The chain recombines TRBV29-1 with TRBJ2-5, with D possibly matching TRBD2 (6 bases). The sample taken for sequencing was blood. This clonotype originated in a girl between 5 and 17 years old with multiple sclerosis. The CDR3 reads CSVEEVQGLETQYF. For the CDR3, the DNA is TGCAGCGTTGAAGAGGTCCAGGGACTAGAGACCCAGTACTTC.